What follows are 25 T cell receptor beta chains derived from one specimen sequenced in a study of molecular identifiers for immune sequencing clone quantification listed by TCRdb under 2018. Libraries came from PCR. The reads were generated on an Illumina HiSeq 4000. TCRdb trimmed the raw reads at Q25, called clones with MiXCR and kept productive beta chains. Every CDR3 protein is listed once, alongside the most common genes and DNA of its rows. A total of tens of thousands of distinct CDR3 sequences appear in this sample, around 18% of them only once. Approximately 1.5% of the sample rests with the top ten. The sequencing sample was made of naive CD8+ T cells from blood, with Jurkat cell RNA spiked in. The sample's cell subset or site label, in plain terms: FACS-sorted CD8+CD4-CCR7+CD45RA+ naive T cells. These receptors all stem from a human donor in good health. Some libraries in this study had Jurkat cell RNA spiked in.

This clonotype was detected ten times or more. CDR3 bases: TGTGCCACCAGCATGCGGGGGTCTCTTAATGAAAAACTGTTTTTT. It is translated as CATSMRGSLNEKLFF. V usage is TRBV15 and J usage is TRBJ1-4; possibly TRBD1 for D (5 bases). In germline, CDR1 is LNHNV, CDR2 YYDKDF (reference sequence). V dropped 4 bases and J dropped 4 bases, with 13 bases sitting between them. The CDR3 runs 15 residues.

This clonotype was detected ten times or more. This sequence joins TRBV6-6 and TRBJ1-4; TRBD1 is a possible D gene (6 bases). Germline V lookup: CDR1 MNHNY, CDR2 SVGAGI (reference sequence). CDR3 size: 17 residues. With 6 bases removed from V and 8 bases from J, the gap between germline ends came to 25 bases. The CDR3 DNA follows: TGTGCCAGCAGCAAAACGGCGCGACAGGACACCCTAGAAAAACTGTTTTTT. Translated, it gives CASSKTARQDTLEKLFF.

The chain joins TRBV29-1 to TRBJ2-7, with 14 nucleotides matching TRBD2. V shed 6 bases and J 4 bases; nucleotides not matched to a gene: 32. The germline V gene has CDR1 SQVTM and CDR2 ANQGSEA. This CDR3 is built from 23 residues. This CDR3 reads CSVMEGGLAGEGDAGTRGYEQYF. In nucleotides, the CDR3 is TGCAGCGTCATGGAGGGGGGACTAGCGGGAGAGGGAGACGCGGGGACCCGAGGGTACGAGCAGTACTTC.

This clonotype was recorded many times. V and J are TRBV5-1 and TRBJ1-4; possible D gene TRBD1, 5 bases. The V end was cut by 0 bases, the J end by 5 bases, with 5 bases between. This CDR3 spans 13 amino acids. Germline-derived CDR1 and CDR2 are SGHRS and YFSETQ. This CDR3 is CASSLEGNEKLFF. The CDR3 DNA is TGCGCCAGCAGCTTGGAGGGGAATGAAAAACTGTTTTTT.

This clonotype was picked up one time. This may stem from a read error, because a much larger clone lies one nucleotide away. This chain connects TRBV20-1 to TRBJ1-1; D is possibly TRBD1 (5 bases). The CDR3 covers 12 residues. Germline-derived CDR1 and CDR2 are DFQATT and SNEGSKA (reference sequence). This CDR3 reads CSARDHVGEASF. In DNA, the CDR3 is TGCAGTGCTAGAGATCACGTGGGGGAAGCTTCCTTT.

Many counts were recorded for this clonotype. The chain is built from TRBV7-6 and TRBJ2-1, with 9 bases identical to TRBD2. V gave up 1 base and J gave up 10 bases; unmatched junction bases: 11. Per germline, CDR1 SGHVS and CDR2 FNYEAQ. CDR3 length: 16 residues. CDR3 residues: CASSLDFGGGRAEQFF. As DNA, the CDR3 is TGTGCCAGCAGCTTAGACTTTGGTGGCGGGAGGGCCGAGCAGTTCTTC. Combining the CDR3 with reference TRBV7-6 and TRBJ2-1 gives the whole variable domain GAGVSQSPRYKVTKRGQDVALRCDPISGHVSLYWYRQALGQGPEFLTYFNYEAQQDKSGLPNDRFSAERPEGSISTLTIQRTEQRDSAMYRCASSLDFGGGRAEQFFGPGTRLTVL.

The chain couples TRBV7-3 to TRBJ2-3, with 11 bases matching TRBD2. With V trimmed by 5 bases and J by 2 bases, 6 bases remained unmatched. CDR1 is SGHTA, CDR2 FQGTGA, per germline. This CDR3 has 16 amino acids. CDR3 nucleotide sequence: TGTGCCAGCAGCCCGATGGGACTAGCGGACACAGATACGCAGTATTTT. Protein: CASSPMGLADTDTQYF.

Concerning this clonotype itself: One base away lies a much larger clone, so this may be a sequencing read error. The chain links TRBV10-3 to TRBJ2-1, with 8 bases that match TRBD2. The CDR3 length is 17 residues. Germline V CDR1 and CDR2: ENHRY, SYGVKD. CDR3 nucleotides: TGTGCCATCAGTGAGTCAGGGGCGGGAGGATACTACAATGAGCTGTTCTTC. Translation: CAISESGAGGYYNELFF.

Comment on this clonotype: Possible read error: a much larger clone is one base away. The chain employs TRBV28 and TRBJ1-5, with a weak D call TRBD1 (5 bases). In germline, CDR1 is MDHEN, CDR2 SYDVKM. The CDR3 is 14 amino acids. DNA for the CDR3: TGTGCCAGCAGCTGGGACCTAAGCAATCTGCCCCAGCATTTT. Protein product: CASSWDLSNLPQHF.

For this clonotype: A much larger clone sits a single nucleotide away, making a read error possible. The CDR3 DNA follows: TGTGCCAGCAGCCAGGTTCTCCAGGGTGGAGAGGCCCAGTACTTC. Residues: CASSQVLQGGEAQYF. The rearrangement links TRBV14 to TRBJ2-5; the D gene is possibly TRBD1 (5 bases). The CDR3 has 15 residues. CDR1 is SGHDN and CDR2 is FVKESK in the germline V gene.

At least ten counts were recorded for this clonotype. The chain has TRBV6-1 and TRBJ1-5; D remains unclear. This CDR3 is 16 amino acids long. With 2 bases removed from V and 0 bases from J, the gap between germline ends came to 11 bases. Germline assignment: CDR1 MNHNS and CDR2 SASEGT. CDR3 loop: CASSERWQNSNQPQHF. DNA of the CDR3: TGTGCCAGCAGTGAAAGGTGGCAAAATAGCAATCAGCCCCAGCATTTT.

The table lists this clonotype with many counts. V and J are TRBV7-9 and TRBJ2-7; D is unclear. There are 13 residues in the CDR3. Trimming left V 3 bases short and J 2 bases short, with 8 bases between. Germline V CDR1 and CDR2: SEHNR, FQNEAQ (reference sequence). CDR3 sequence reads: CASSFDSPYEQYF. The CDR3 coding sequence is TGTGCCAGCAGCTTTGACTCTCCCTACGAGCAGTACTTC.

About this clonotype: With a much larger clone just one base away, this may be a read error. The chain couples TRBV29-1 to TRBJ1-3, with 7 bases matching TRBD1. This CDR3 contains 13 residues. Germline loops: CDR1 SQVTM, CDR2 ANQGSEA. The V segment lost 6 bases and the J segment 0 bases; nucleotides outside the gene matches: 2. As DNA, the CDR3 is TGCAGCGTGTGGACAGGCTCTGGAAACACCATATATTTT. Amino acids: CSVWTGSGNTIYF.

This clonotype is termed medium-sized. The V and J genes are TRBV3-1 and TRBJ2-7; D call uncertain. CDR1 and CDR2 (germline): LGHDT, YNNKEL (reference sequence). CDR3 length: 13 residues. The ends were cut back, 1 base at V and 2 bases at J, with 6 bases in the middle. CDR3 amino acids: CASSQGGPYEQYF. CDR3 nucleotide sequence: TGTGCCAGCAGCCAAGGCGGCCCCTACGAGCAGTACTTC.

This clonotype was detected many times. The chain couples TRBV27 to TRBJ2-7; 7 nucleotides line up with TRBD2. The CDR3 spans 16 residues. Germline V gene sequence: CDR1 MNHEY, CDR2 SMNVEV (reference sequence). After removal of 5 bases from V and 2 bases from J, the junction contained 12 bases not matched to a gene. The CDR3: CASSPHVGAGTYEQYF. As DNA, the CDR3 is TGTGCCAGCAGTCCACACGTAGGAGCGGGAACCTACGAGCAGTACTTC.

This clonotype was observed many times. The chain employs TRBV27 and TRBJ2-3, with 8 bases identical to TRBD1. CDR3 length: 13 residues. V trimming: 7 bases; J trimming: 4 bases; junction bases outside the gene matches: 4. Germline V CDR1 and CDR2: MNHEY, SMNVEV (reference sequence). CDR3 sequence: CASIGQGPDTQYF. The CDR3 DNA is TGTGCCAGCATCGGACAGGGCCCAGATACGCAGTATTTT.

This clonotype showed up just a few times. The J gene is TRBJ1-3, the V gene TRBV5-6; D call uncertain. The CDR3 runs 15 residues. Germline V gene lookup returns CDR1 SGHDT and CDR2 YYEEEE. The V gene lost 3 bases and the J gene lost 8 bases, with 18 bases spanning the gap. The CDR3 DNA follows: TGTGCCAGCAGCTATCCACCGGAGACTGGCGACACCATATATTTT. This gives the protein CASSYPPETGDTIYF.

A word on this clonotype: A much larger clone sits a single nucleotide away, making a read error possible. The chain uses TRBV7-2 and TRBJ2-1; no definite D call. In germline, CDR1 is SGHTA, CDR2 FQGNSA. CDR3 length equals 11 residues. In DNA form, the CDR3 reads TGTGCCAGCGGCTTAGGGTTAGAGCAGTTCTTC. The encoded protein is CASGLGLEQFF.

This clonotype was observed many times. J is TRBJ1-3 and V is TRBV6-6, with TRBD1 as a possible D gene (5 bases). Germline V gives CDR1 MNHNY, CDR2 SVGAGI (reference sequence). The CDR3 is made up of 15 amino acids. Trimming shortened V by 2 bases and J by 4 bases, and 12 bases separated the two germline ends. CDR3 sequence (DNA): TGTGCCAGCAGTTACATCGGGACGGAAGGAAACACCATATATTTT. Its protein is CASSYIGTEGNTIYF.

The sample holds many counts of this clonotype. The chain has TRBV12-3 or TRBV12-4 and TRBJ1-5; no definite D call. Trimming stripped 3 bases from V and 1 base from J, with 10 bases between. The CDR3 length is 15 residues. For the CDR3, the DNA is TGTGCCAGCAGTTTGGCGGGTTGGAGCAATCAGCCCCAGCATTTT. Residues: CASSLAGWSNQPQHF.

This chain links TRBV5-6 with TRBJ1-5; D unclear. The CDR3 runs 15 residues. From germline, CDR1 is SGHDT and CDR2 YYEEEE. Trimming took 2 bases from V and 3 from J, leaving 12 bases between them. CDR3 DNA sequence: TGTGCCAGCAGCTTAGGACCAAACCCCAATCAGCCCCAGCATTTT. Its protein is CASSLGPNPNQPQHF. Full variable domain (rest looked up from reference TRBV5-6 and TRBJ1-5): DAGVTQSPTHLIKTRGQQVTLRCSPKSGHDTVSWYQQALGQGPQFIFQYYEEEERQRGNFPDRFSGHQFPNYSSELNVNALLLGDSALYLCASSLGPNPNQPQHFGDGTRLSIL.

This clonotype was seen repeatedly, ten times or more. J is TRBJ1-1 and V is TRBV11-3; possibly TRBD1 for D (5 bases). V gave up 11 bases and J gave up 4 bases, with 17 bases separating them. Germline assignment: CDR1 SGHNT and CDR2 YENEEA. The CDR3 contains 13 residues. The chain's CDR3 is CAGTPGQGTEAFF. CDR3 nucleotide sequence: TGTGCCGGGACCCCGGGCCAGGGCACTGAAGCTTTCTTT.

In DNA, the CDR3 is TGTGCCAGCAGCTCCGAGGGGGGTTCCTACAATGAGCAGTTCTTC. Translated, it gives CASSSEGGSYNEQFF. This chain connects TRBV9 to TRBJ2-1; the D call may be TRBD1 or TRBD2 (6 bases each). The length of the CDR3 is 15 residues. Trimming shortened V by 4 bases and J by 1 base, and 12 bases separated the two germline ends. CDR1 is SGDLS, CDR2 YYNGEE, per germline.

In its sample, this clonotype was seen many times. V and J are TRBV27 and TRBJ2-7; 12 bases agree with TRBD2. Germline CDR1 reads MNHEY; CDR2 reads SMNVEV (reference sequence). The CDR3 is 16 residues long. Losses at the gene ends were 5 bases for V and 5 bases for J; bases not matched to a gene: 10. The CDR3 loop reads CASSPNLAGGPHEQYF. CDR3 in DNA: TGTGCCAGCAGTCCCAATCTAGCGGGAGGGCCACACGAGCAGTACTTC.

This clonotype was seen at least ten times. The V gene is TRBV7-9, the J gene TRBJ1-1; TRBD1 might be the D (5 bases). The V end lost 3 bases, the J end lost 2 bases, and 10 bases lay between the germline ends. The CDR3 runs 14 residues. From germline, CDR1 is SEHNR and CDR2 FQNEAQ (reference sequence). CDR3 in DNA: TGTGCCAGCAGCTTTTTCGGGGCAAACACTGAAGCTTTCTTT. As protein: CASSFFGANTEAFF.